Described below is a single T cell receptor beta chain sequence and its context. The CDR3 is made up of 14 amino acids. Germline V gives CDR1 SGHRS, CDR2 YFSETQ. V lost 0 bases and J lost 4, with 8 bases in between. This specimen comes from a study of technical replicates of blood from a few donors. Clones were read by immunoSEQ multiplex PCR, and TCRdb kept only the in-frame ones, dropping some. The table includes under 15,000 clones, roughly 93% detected once. The source material was PBMCs. The chain uses TRBV5-1 and TRBJ1-3, with D maybe TRBD1 (6 bases). The clonotype originates from a human donor in good health. This CDR3 is CASSLGDKGNTIYF. For the CDR3, the DNA is TGCGCCAGCAGCTTGGGGGACAAAGGAAACACCATATATTTT.